This is a list of T cell receptor beta chains from one sample in a study of blood T cells in healthy people across ages. TCRdb recomputed calls from the 5' RACE reads with MiXCR, one row per CDR3 protein. Of around 500,000 distinct CDR3 sequences in the sample, under 55% were seen once. Material for sequencing was blood. The receptor source for this set is a man older than 75 in good health. The conserved cysteine and the conserved F or W are not part of the CDR3 here. D genes are given only for firm matches.

APHFPRDRPPTDTQY,.,TRBV30,TRBJ2-3
SVDRTSGRDEQF,TRBD2,TRBV29-1,TRBJ2-1
ASSGTSGRRKTQY,TRBD2,TRBV28,.
ASSPGQAGAEQF,TRBD2,TRBV11-3,TRBJ2-1
ASSLGGSGTGETQY,TRBD1,TRBV7-7,.
ASSLGLNNEKLF,.,TRBV7-2,TRBJ1-4
ASSQEEKGRGGYEQY,.,TRBV4-3,TRBJ2-7
ASSHGGGYEQY,.,TRBV3-1,.
ASSNEVDTQY,.,TRBV21-1,TRBJ2-3
ASSQGTKGDEQF,.,TRBV4-3,TRBJ2-1
ASSLVAGSNTEAF,.,TRBV5-1,TRBJ1-1
SAKRQGAGELF,TRBD1,TRBV20-1,TRBJ2-2
AIAEGNSQPQH,.,TRBV10-3,TRBJ1-5
SAAGFGEQY,.,TRBV29-1,TRBJ2-7
ASNDGHQPQH,.,TRBV12-3/TRBV12-4,TRBJ1-5
SASGQAGLVRDTQY,TRBD1,TRBV20-1,TRBJ2-3
SASPAVGSTDTQY,.,TRBV20-1,TRBJ2-3
ASSQNNLDGGY,.,TRBV4-3,TRBJ2-4
ASSQSGRNEQF,.,TRBV4-3,TRBJ2-1
ASRLGSGSTDTQY,TRBD2,TRBV5-1,TRBJ2-3
SASSQGATDTQY,TRBD1,TRBV20-1,TRBJ2-3
ASTVGTPTNEQF,.,TRBV25-1,TRBJ2-1
ASSLLGTTYNEQF,.,TRBV12-3/TRBV12-4,TRBJ2-1
ASAPARHNEQF,.,TRBV7-3,TRBJ2-1
SGRRTSGRIHEQY,TRBD2,TRBV20-1,TRBJ2-7
ASSPTSHRGDTQY,.,TRBV4-3,TRBJ2-3
ASSYGGRNTEAF,.,TRBV6-5,TRBJ1-1
SARDVLAGVLDTQY,TRBD2,TRBV20-1,TRBJ2-3
SAQQGDGSPLH,.,TRBV20-1,TRBJ1-6
SARDPQRGYNEQF,TRBD2,TRBV20-1,TRBJ2-1
ATSRSGREDGYT,.,TRBV15,TRBJ1-2
AISSGQVENTGELF,TRBD1,TRBV10-3,TRBJ2-2
ASSSDRGPYEQY,TRBD1,TRBV7-2,TRBJ2-7
ASSLNGGGRLAGGPNEQF,TRBD2,TRBV7-3,TRBJ2-1
ASSYSAPGESYEQY,.,TRBV6-6,TRBJ2-7
SVPGTTSYTQY,.,TRBV29-1,TRBJ2-3
ATSRDTGIETQY,.,TRBV15,TRBJ2-5
ASSLASGSTDTQY,TRBD2,TRBV4-2,TRBJ2-3
SVEVGAGSYEQY,TRBD2,TRBV29-1,TRBJ2-7
ASSLGITTYEQF,.,TRBV12-3/TRBV12-4,TRBJ2-1
ASSEPGGSPRDEQY,.,TRBV25-1,TRBJ2-4
ASSPNRQGTDTQY,TRBD1,TRBV5-1,TRBJ2-3
ASSQESQTYNEQF,.,TRBV4-3,TRBJ2-1
ASSSIGQETQY,.,TRBV7-9,TRBJ2-5
ASNPTWNNAADTQY,.,TRBV5-1,TRBJ2-3
ASSVNGGKTQY,TRBD2,TRBV9,TRBJ2-5
SQEGGLFTKDRDTQY,.,TRBV20-1,TRBJ2-3
ASSVRAGETYNEQF,TRBD2,TRBV9,TRBJ2-1
ASSLLMAGTRTNEKLF,.,TRBV18,TRBJ1-4
IASSGDYGYT,.,TRBV20-1,TRBJ1-2
ATSRELGSVYEQY,.,TRBV15,TRBJ2-7
ASSLGLAWY,TRBD2,TRBV14,TRBJ2-5
ASSYYRSTGSAETQY,TRBD1,TRBV7-9,TRBJ2-5
ASSQGLGQGDNEQF,TRBD1,TRBV4-3,TRBJ2-1